This passage covers 16 T cell receptor beta chains from one sample sequenced in a study of cytomegalovirus exposure and HLA in healthy donors. The PCR contained 60 Vbeta and 13 Jbeta primers. Data came from immunoSEQ multiplex PCR; TCRdb stores just in-frame clones and leaves some out. The sample carries some 120,000 clones, around three quarters recorded once. Sequenced material: PBMCs. These receptors were collected from a woman between 40 and 50 years old in good health and CMV-seronegative.

For the CDR3, the DNA is TGTGCCAGCAGCTTCCTCCGCCGGGACAGGGAGTTTAATGAGCAGTTCTTC. Translating it yields CASSFLRRDREFNEQFF. The rearrangement joins TRBV7-9 to TRBJ2-1; TRBD1 matches 9 bases. Trimming at V came to 3 bases and at J to 7 bases, leaving 13 bases not matched to a gene. Germline CDR1 reads SEHNR; CDR2 reads FQNEAQ (reference sequence). CDR3 size: 17 residues.

The gene calls are TRBV2 and TRBJ2-5; tentatively, D is TRBD1 (5 bases). V shed 7 bases and J shed 5 bases, with 8 bases lying between them. Germline CDR1 is SNHLY and CDR2 is FYNNEI. The CDR3 is made up of 11 amino acids. The CDR3 spells CASTGWETQYF. Written as DNA, the CDR3 is TGTGCCAGCACAGGGTGGGAGACCCAGTACTTC.

This rearrangement joins TRBV6-6 to TRBJ1-3; 7 bases align to TRBD1. Germline V CDR1 and CDR2: MNHNY, SVGAGI (reference sequence). Trimming at V came to 4 bases and at J to 6 bases, leaving 12 bases not matched to a gene. This CDR3 has 16 residues. The CDR3 DNA is TGTGCCAGCAGTTCCCCCGAACAGGGGCTGGAAAACACCATATATTTT. Protein sequence: CASSSPEQGLENTIYF.

This clone was found a few times. V is TRBV7-9 and J is TRBJ1-2; D gene uncertain. CDR3 size: 13 residues. V was shortened by 10 bases and J by 5 bases, with 17 bases between the two germline ends. Germline values: CDR1 SEHNR, CDR2 FQNEAQ (reference sequence). The CDR3 spells CATSSRVGYGYTF. Written as DNA, the CDR3 is TGTGCCACCTCGAGCCGGGTTGGGTATGGCTACACCTTC.

The genes are TRBV19 and TRBJ1-2; 8 bases align to TRBD1. In germline, CDR1 is LNHDA, CDR2 SQIVND (reference sequence). The CDR3 has 15 amino acids. V lost 7 bases, J lost 4 bases, and 11 bases stayed unmatched. CDR3 sequence: CASTSGETGAYGYTF. CDR3 nucleotide sequence: TGTGCCAGTACCTCCGGGGAGACAGGGGCCTATGGCTACACCTTC. The full variable domain, in which reference TRBV19 and TRBJ1-2 provide the parts outside the CDR3, is DGGITQSPKYLFRKEGQNVTLSCEQNLNHDAMYWYRQDPGQGLRLIYYSQIVNDFQKGDIAEGYSVSREKKESFPLTVTSAQKNPTAFYLCASTSGETGAYGYTFGSGTRLTVV.

The chain has TRBV9 and TRBJ2-2; TRBD1 aligns across 8 bases. CDR1 and CDR2 (germline): SGDLS, YYNGEE. J lost 6 bases, V lost 3 bases, and 13 bases had no gene match. This CDR3 spans 17 amino acids. CDR3 bases: TGTGCCAGCAGCGCCTTTCCGGGACAGGAGATCTCCGGGGAGCTGTTTTTT. This translates into CASSAFPGQEISGELFF.

V usage is TRBV4-1 and J usage is TRBJ1-2; D remains ambiguous. Trimming took off 3 bases at V and 6 bases at J, with 17 bases between the two ends. The CDR3 runs to 15 residues. Germline lookup yields CDR1 MGHRA and CDR2 YSYEKL. The CDR3 sequence is CASSQGRVSGNGYTF. In DNA form, the CDR3 reads TGCGCCAGCAGCCAGGGTCGGGTTTCGGGTAATGGCTACACCTTC.

This chain uses TRBV27 with TRBJ2-7, with TRBD2 matching 11 bases. The V and J ends lost 5 bases and 4 bases, in that order; junction bases with no gene match: 4. There are 14 residues in the CDR3. Germline lookup yields CDR1 MNHEY and CDR2 SMNVEV (reference sequence). This chain's CDR3 is CASSLLAGGYEQYF. CDR3 DNA sequence: TGTGCCAGCAGTCTCCTAGCGGGAGGATACGAGCAGTACTTC.

The chain joins TRBV19 to TRBJ1-5, with a possible D match to TRBD1 (5 bases). Germline V gene data show CDR1 as LNHDA and CDR2 as SQIVND (reference sequence). This CDR3 contains 13 residues. The V gene lost 6 bases and the J gene lost 5 bases, with 11 bases spanning the gap. The CDR3 loop reads CASSYIRDQPQHF. CDR3 DNA sequence: TGTGCCAGTAGCTATATCAGGGATCAGCCCCAGCATTTT.

The chain joins TRBV6-5 to TRBJ2-1; 12 bases line up with TRBD2. The CDR3 spans 13 residues. The J segment lost 13 bases and the V segment lost 2 bases, leaving 3 bases of the junction unmatched. Germline V gives CDR1 MNHEY, CDR2 SVGAGI. The CDR3 sequence is CASSYGLAGPQFF. CDR3 sequence (DNA): TGTGCCAGCAGTTACGGACTAGCGGGGCCCCAGTTCTTC.

The chain links TRBV28 to TRBJ1-4; maybe TRBD1 (5 bases). The CDR3 is made up of 16 amino acids. Per germline, CDR1 MDHEN and CDR2 SYDVKM. Trimming shortened V by 5 bases and J by 0 bases, and 13 bases separated the two germline ends. CDR3 residues: CASSPPGGTTNEKLFF. As DNA, the CDR3 is TGTGCCAGCAGTCCCCCGGGGGGAACAACTAATGAAAAACTGTTTTTT.

DNA for the CDR3: TGTGCCAGCAGAAGGACAGGGCGGGAGACCCAGTACTTC. Residues: CASRRTGRETQYF. The chain is built from TRBV6-6 and TRBJ2-5, with 8 bases that match TRBD1. CDR3 length equals 13 residues. The junction had 5 bases not matched to a gene; V was cut back by 6 bases and J by 5 bases. Per the germline V gene, CDR1 is MNHNY and CDR2 is SVGAGI (reference sequence).

This clone was counted a few times. The chain is built from TRBV4-2 and TRBJ1-1, with TRBD1 matching over 10 bases. Losses at the gene ends were 0 bases for V and 5 bases for J; bases not matched to a gene: 3. CDR1 and CDR2 (germline): LGHNA, YNFKEQ. This CDR3 has 15 amino acids. CDR3 DNA: TGTGCCAGCAGCCAAGACGGGACAGGGGTAACTGAAGCTTTCTTT. Its protein is CASSQDGTGVTEAFF.

This clone was observed once. CDR3 region: CASSAWDSSYEQYF. CDR3 coding DNA: TGTGCCAGTAGTGCCTGGGACAGCTCCTACGAGCAGTACTTC. The chain joins TRBV19 to TRBJ2-7; 7 bases are shared with TRBD1. Germline V gene lookup returns CDR1 LNHDA and CDR2 SQIVND (reference sequence). V dropped 5 bases and J dropped 0; count of bases not matched to a gene: 4. There are 14 residues in the CDR3.

In regard to this clone: At one of its ends the junction is not consistent with the germline gene, which may arise from a read error. The DNA of the CDR3 is TGTGCCAGCAGCTTCTCGGGGGGCACCCTCTCTGGGGCCAACGGCCTGACTTTC. Protein product: CASSFSGGTLSGANGLTF. The chain couples TRBV7-9 to TRBJ2-6; the D gene is possibly TRBD2 (7 bases). The germline gives CDR1 SEHNR, CDR2 FQNEAQ (reference sequence). There are 18 residues in the CDR3.

The chain combines TRBV5-5 with TRBJ1-4; D not resolved. Germline CDR1 and CDR2: SGHKS and YYEKEE (reference sequence). V was pared by 4 bases and J by 0 bases, with 10 bases between. The CDR3 is 15 amino acids. CDR3 nucleotides: TGTGCCAGCAGCAGCGGAGTCGCAACTAATGAAAAACTGTTTTTT. This translates into CASSSGVATNEKLFF.